This T cell receptor beta chain was obtained from a study of shared clonotypes between healthy human individuals. Study-wide background: Each donor's CD8 memory used one plate, CD8 naive two, each CD4 subset three. Study conclusions and caveats: Investigators collected only blood, and repertoires in tissues likely differ.

For this clone: Its target is unknown.

The deep-level immunoSEQ assay was used. Several immunoSEQ 96-well plates shared each subset's DNA, each plate a replicate. The protocol was immunoSEQ multiplex PCR, while the TCRdb copy is restricted to in-frame clones and leaves out a portion. The sample has more than 2 million clones; roughly 94% are singletons. The V end lost 0 bases, the J end lost 8 bases, and 13 bases lay between the germline ends. CDR3 length: 15 amino acids. Germline assignment: CDR1 MNHEY and CDR2 SVGAGI. The TCR comes from a man between 18 and 35 years old in good health. The sample was naive CD4+ T cells sorted from blood. The subset denotes: CD45RA+ positively selected. The chain links TRBV6-5 to TRBJ1-4; TRBD1 is a possible D gene (5 bases). CDR3 DNA: TGTGCCAGCAGTTACTCGGGGGGAGGGTTGGAAAAACTGTTTTTT. Translation: CASSYSGGGLEKLFF.